This TCR beta chain is from a study of patients and donors after allogeneic stem cell transplantation. Via MiXCR, TCRdb re-called the RT-PCR reads, giving one row per CDR3 protein. The profile covers approximately 170,000 distinct CDR3 sequences, with about 30% appearing a single time and under 3.5% taken by the ten largest. There are a few counts of this clonotype. V lost 4 bases to trimming and J lost 3 bases, with 3 bases between them. This CDR3 spans 12 amino acids. Germline lookup yields CDR1 LGHNA and CDR2 YSLEER. The TCR sequence derives from a human donor who was either an allogeneic HSCT recipient or a stem cell or donor lymphocyte infusion donor (not recorded which). It is not recorded whose cells these are; they may come from a transplant donor. The V and J genes are TRBV4-3 and TRBJ2-2; the D is unclear. The sample comprised blood, either unsorted or a sorted T cell fraction (not recorded which). The DNA for the CDR3 is TGCGCCAGCAGCCCCTACACCGGGGAGCTGTTTTTT. This gives the protein CASSPYTGELFF.